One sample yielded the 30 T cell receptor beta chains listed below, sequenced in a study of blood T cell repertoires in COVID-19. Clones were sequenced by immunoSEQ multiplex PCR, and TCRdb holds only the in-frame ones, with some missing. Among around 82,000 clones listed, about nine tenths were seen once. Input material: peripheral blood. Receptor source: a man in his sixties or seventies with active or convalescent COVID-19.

The CDR3 here is CASTPTWDTQKLFF. The CDR3 nucleotides are TGTGCCAGTACCCCCACTTGGGACACCCAAAAACTGTTTTTT. The chain joins TRBV19 to TRBJ1-4, with D perhaps matching TRBD1 (6 bases). CDR1 is LNHDA, CDR2 SQIVND, per germline (reference sequence). Trimming stripped 7 bases from V and 9 bases from J, with 18 bases between. The CDR3 sequence is 14 residues long.

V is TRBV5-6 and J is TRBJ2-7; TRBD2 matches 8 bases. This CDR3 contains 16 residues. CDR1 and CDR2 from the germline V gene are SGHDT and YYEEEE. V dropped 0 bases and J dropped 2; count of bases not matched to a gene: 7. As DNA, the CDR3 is TGTGCCAGCAGCTTGGGAACTACGGGACTAGCCTACGAGCAGTACTTC. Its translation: CASSLGTTGLAYEQYF.

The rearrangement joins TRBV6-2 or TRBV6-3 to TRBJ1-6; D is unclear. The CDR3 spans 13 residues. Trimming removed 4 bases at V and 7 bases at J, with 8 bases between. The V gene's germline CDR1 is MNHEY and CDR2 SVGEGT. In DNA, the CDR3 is TGTGCCAGCAGTTTCACCGGGAATTCACCCCTCCACTTT. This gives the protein CASSFTGNSPLHF.

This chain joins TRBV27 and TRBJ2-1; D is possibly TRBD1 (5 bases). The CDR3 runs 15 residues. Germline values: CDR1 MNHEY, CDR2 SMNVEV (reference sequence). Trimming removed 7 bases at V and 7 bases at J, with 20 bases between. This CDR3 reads CASTLRAGFWNEQFF. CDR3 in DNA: TGTGCCAGCACCCTACGGGCAGGGTTTTGGAATGAGCAGTTCTTC.

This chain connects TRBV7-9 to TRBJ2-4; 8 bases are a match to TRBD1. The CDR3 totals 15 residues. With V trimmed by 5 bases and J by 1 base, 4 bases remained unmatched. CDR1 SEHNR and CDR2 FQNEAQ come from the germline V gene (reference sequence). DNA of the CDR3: TGTGCCAGCAGCCCCTGGACAGGGGCCAAAAACATTCAGTACTTC. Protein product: CASSPWTGAKNIQYF.

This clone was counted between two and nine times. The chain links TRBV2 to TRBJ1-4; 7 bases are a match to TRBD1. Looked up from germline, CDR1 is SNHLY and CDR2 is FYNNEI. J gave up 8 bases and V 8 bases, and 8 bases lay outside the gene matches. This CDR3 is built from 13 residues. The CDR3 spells CASLQGFGEKLFF. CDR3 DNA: TGTGCCAGCCTACAGGGGTTTGGGGAAAAACTGTTTTTT.

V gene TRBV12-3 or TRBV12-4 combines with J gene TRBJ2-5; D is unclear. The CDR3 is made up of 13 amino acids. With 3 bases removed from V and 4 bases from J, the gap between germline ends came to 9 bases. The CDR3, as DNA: TGTGCCAGCAGTTTGGCAGCGTCAGAGACCCAGTACTTC. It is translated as CASSLAASETQYF.

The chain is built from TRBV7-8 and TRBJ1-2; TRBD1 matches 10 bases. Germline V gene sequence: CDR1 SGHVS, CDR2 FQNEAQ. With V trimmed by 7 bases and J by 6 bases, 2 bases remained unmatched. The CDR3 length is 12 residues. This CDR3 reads CASIGTGDGYTF. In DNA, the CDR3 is TGTGCCAGCATTGGGACAGGGGATGGCTACACCTTC.

DNA of the CDR3: TGTGCCAGCAGCCCTACAGATACGCAGTATTTT. It encodes CASSPTDTQYF. The rearrangement uses TRBV7-9 and TRBJ2-3; D ambiguous. Per the germline V gene, CDR1 is SEHNR and CDR2 is FQNEAQ (reference sequence). This CDR3 spans 11 amino acids. Between the trimmed V and J ends, which lost 5 bases and 3 bases, there was a span of 3 bases.

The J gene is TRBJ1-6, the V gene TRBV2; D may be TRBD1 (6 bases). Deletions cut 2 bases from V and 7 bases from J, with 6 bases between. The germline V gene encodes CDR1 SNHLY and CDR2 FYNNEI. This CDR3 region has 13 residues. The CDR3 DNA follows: TGTGCCAGCAGTGAACAGGGGAATTCACCCCTCCACTTT. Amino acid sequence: CASSEQGNSPLHF.

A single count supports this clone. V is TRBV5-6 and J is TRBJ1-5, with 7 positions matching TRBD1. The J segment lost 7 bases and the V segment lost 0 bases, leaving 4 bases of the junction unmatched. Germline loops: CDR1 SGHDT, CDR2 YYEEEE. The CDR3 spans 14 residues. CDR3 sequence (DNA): TGTGCCAGCAGCTTGGGACAGGGTGGGCAGCCCCAGCATTTT. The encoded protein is CASSLGQGGQPQHF.

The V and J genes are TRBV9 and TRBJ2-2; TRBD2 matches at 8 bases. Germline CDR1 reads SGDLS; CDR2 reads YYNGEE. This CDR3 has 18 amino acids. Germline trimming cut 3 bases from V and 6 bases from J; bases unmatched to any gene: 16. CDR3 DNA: TGTGCCAGCAGCGCACCGGGGGGGGTAACCCAGGTCTCCGGGGAGCTGTTTTTT. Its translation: CASSAPGGVTQVSGELFF.

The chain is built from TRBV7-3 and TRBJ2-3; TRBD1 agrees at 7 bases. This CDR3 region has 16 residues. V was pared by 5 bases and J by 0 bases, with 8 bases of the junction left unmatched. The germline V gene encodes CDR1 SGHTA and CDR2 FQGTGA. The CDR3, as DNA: TGTGCCAGCAGCACAACCGGGACAGCTAGCACAGATACGCAGTATTTT. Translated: CASSTTGTASTDTQYF.

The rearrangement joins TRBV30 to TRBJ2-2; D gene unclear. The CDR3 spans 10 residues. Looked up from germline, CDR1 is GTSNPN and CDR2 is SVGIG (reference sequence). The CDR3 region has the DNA TGTGGGGCGAAGGCCGGGGAGCTGTTTTTT. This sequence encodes CGAKAGELFF.

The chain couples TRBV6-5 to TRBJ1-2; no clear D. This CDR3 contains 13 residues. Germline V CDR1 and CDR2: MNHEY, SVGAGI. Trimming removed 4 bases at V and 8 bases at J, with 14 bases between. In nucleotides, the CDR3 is TGTGCCAGCAGTTTCGCCCGCCGCGGCGGCTACACCTTC. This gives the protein CASSFARRGGYTF.

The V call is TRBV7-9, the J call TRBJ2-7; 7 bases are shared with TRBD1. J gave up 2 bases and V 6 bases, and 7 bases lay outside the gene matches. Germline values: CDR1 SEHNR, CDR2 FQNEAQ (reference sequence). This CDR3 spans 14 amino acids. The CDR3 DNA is TGTGCCAGCAGGAGGACAGGCCAAACCTACGAGCAGTACTTC. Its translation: CASRRTGQTYEQYF.

The DNA of the CDR3 is TGTGCCAGTAGTATAGGTGCGGTCAGAACCTGGCATTTT. Its protein product is CASSIGAVRTWHF. The chain is built from TRBV19 and TRBJ1-5; D remains ambiguous. The germline gives CDR1 LNHDA, CDR2 SQIVND (reference sequence). V was shortened by 1 base and J by 15 bases, with 16 bases between the two germline ends. This CDR3 spans 13 amino acids. The variable domain in full, completed from reference TRBV19 and TRBJ1-5, reads DGGITQSPKYLFRKEGQNVTLSCEQNLNHDAMYWYRQDPGQGLRLIYYSQIVNDFQKGDIAEGYSVSREKKESFPLTVTSAQKNPTAFYLCASSIGAVRTWHFGDGTRLSIL.

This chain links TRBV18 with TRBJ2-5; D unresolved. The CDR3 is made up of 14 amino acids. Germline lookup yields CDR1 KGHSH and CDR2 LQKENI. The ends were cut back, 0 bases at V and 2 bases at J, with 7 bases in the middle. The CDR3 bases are TGTGCCAGCTCACCACCGGGCCTTCAAGAGACCCAGTACTTC. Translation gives CASSPPGLQETQYF.

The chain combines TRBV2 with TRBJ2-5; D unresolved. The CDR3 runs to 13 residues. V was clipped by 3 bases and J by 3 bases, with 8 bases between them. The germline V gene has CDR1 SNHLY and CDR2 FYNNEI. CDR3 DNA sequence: TGTGCCAGCAGTGATTCAGGCGAAGAGACCCAGTACTTC. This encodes CASSDSGEETQYF.

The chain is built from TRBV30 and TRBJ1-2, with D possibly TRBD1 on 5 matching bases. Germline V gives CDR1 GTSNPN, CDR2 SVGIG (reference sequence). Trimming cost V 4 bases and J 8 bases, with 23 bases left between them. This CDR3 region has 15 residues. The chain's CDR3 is CAWTGYGVERDGYTF. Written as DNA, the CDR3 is TGTGCCTGGACCGGGTATGGGGTTGAGCGGGACGGCTACACCTTC.

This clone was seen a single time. The CDR3 region is CASSSRDSSSYNSPLHF. In DNA, the CDR3 is TGTGCCAGCAGCTCCCGGGACTCGAGCTCCTATAATTCACCCCTCCACTTT. The rearrangement uses TRBV5-4 and TRBJ1-6; perhaps TRBD1 as D (5 bases). Germline values: CDR1 SGHNT, CDR2 YYREEE (reference sequence). CDR3 length: 17 amino acids. V was shortened by 3 bases and J by 0 bases, with 13 bases between the two germline ends.

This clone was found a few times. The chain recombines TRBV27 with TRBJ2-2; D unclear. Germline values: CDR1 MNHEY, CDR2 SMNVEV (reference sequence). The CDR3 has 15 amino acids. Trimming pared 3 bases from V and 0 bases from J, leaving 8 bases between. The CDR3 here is CASSFWAANTGELFF. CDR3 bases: TGTGCCAGCAGTTTCTGGGCAGCGAACACCGGGGAGCTGTTTTTT.

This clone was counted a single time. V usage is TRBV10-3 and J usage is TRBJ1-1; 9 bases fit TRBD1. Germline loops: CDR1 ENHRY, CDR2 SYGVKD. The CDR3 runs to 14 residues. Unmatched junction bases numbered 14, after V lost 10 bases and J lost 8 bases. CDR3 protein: CATSLRDREQEAFF. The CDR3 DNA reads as TGTGCCACCAGCCTCCGGGACAGGGAGCAGGAAGCTTTCTTT.

DNA for the CDR3: TGTGCCAGCAGTTTCGGTTGGACAGGGGGGATTTTCACTGAAGCTTTCTTT. Amino acids: CASSFGWTGGIFTEAFF. This sequence joins TRBV27 and TRBJ1-1; TRBD1 matches at 10 bases. This CDR3 comprises 17 residues. The V gene end was trimmed by 3 bases and the J gene end by 4 bases; junction bases not matched to a gene: 11. Germline V gives CDR1 MNHEY, CDR2 SMNVEV (reference sequence).

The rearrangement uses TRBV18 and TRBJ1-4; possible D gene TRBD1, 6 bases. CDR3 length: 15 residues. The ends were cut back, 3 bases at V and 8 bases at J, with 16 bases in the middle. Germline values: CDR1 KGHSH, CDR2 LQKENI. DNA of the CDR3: TGTGCCAGCTCACCGTTCCAGGGGTTTTGGGAAAAACTGTTTTTT. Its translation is CASSPFQGFWEKLFF.

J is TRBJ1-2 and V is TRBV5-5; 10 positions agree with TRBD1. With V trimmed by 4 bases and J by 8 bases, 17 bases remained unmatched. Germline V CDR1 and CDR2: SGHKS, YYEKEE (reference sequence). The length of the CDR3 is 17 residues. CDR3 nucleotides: TGTGCCAGCAGCATCGCCGGGACAGGGGTTTGGTCCGTAGGCTACACCTTC. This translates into CASSIAGTGVWSVGYTF.

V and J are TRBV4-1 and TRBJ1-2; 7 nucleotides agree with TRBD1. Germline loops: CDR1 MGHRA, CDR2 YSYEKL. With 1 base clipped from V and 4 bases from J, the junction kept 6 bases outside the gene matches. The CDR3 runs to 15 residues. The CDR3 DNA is TGCGCCAGCAGCCAAGTCGAAGGGGGCACCTATGGCTACACCTTC. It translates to CASSQVEGGTYGYTF.

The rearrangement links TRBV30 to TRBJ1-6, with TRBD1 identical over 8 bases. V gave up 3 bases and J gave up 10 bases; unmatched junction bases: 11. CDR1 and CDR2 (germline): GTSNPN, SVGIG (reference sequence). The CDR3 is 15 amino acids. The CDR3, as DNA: TGTGCCTGGAGGCTAAGGACAGGGACCGGGTCACCCCTCCACTTT. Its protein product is CAWRLRTGTGSPLHF.

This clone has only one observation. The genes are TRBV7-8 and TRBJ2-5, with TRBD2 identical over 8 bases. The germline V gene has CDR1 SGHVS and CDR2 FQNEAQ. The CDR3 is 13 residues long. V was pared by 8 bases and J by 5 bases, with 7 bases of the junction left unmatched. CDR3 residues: CASLRGGQETQYF. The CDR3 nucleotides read TGTGCCAGCCTACGGGGGGGCCAGGAGACCCAGTACTTC.

CDR3 in amino acids: CASSSASSPLHF. The CDR3 DNA reads as TGTGCCAGCAGTTCCGCGAGTTCACCCCTCCACTTT. The V and J genes are TRBV7-9 and TRBJ1-6; D unresolved. With 6 bases removed from V and 9 bases from J, the gap between germline ends came to 9 bases. The CDR3 spans 12 residues. The germline CDR1 and CDR2 sequences are SEHNR and FQNEAQ (reference sequence).